The 32 T cell receptor beta chains below come from one sample, sequenced in a study of T cell responses to AZD1222 COVID-19 vaccine (dated by TCRdb to about 2021). In light of the paper, this sample's time point label describes: about 28 days (+/-7) after the second vaccine dose. The library was prepared using the immunoSEQ multiplex PCR assay. What TCRdb holds here is the immuneACCESS table cut down to in-frame rearrangements. Part of the clones is not present; checked against another copy, under half of the missing clones reflect an unresolved V gene, and the others are unexplained. The sample yields about 110,000 clones; 85% to 90% were counted once. The ten biggest clones cover about 40% of the sample. Specimen: peripheral blood, collected 28 days after the second AZD1222 dose. The receptor set was obtained from an adult who received the AZD1222 COVID-19 vaccine.

V usage is TRBV18 and J usage is TRBJ1-2; no firm D call. The CDR3 is 15 residues long. With 2 bases removed from V and 0 bases from J, the gap between germline ends came to 10 bases. The germline gives CDR1 KGHSH, CDR2 LQKENI. The CDR3 bases are TGTGCCAGCTCACCATCTACAGAAGCTAACTATGGCTACACCTTC. As protein: CASSPSTEANYGYTF.

This chain joins TRBV4-3 and TRBJ1-2; D unresolved. Germline loops: CDR1 LGHNA, CDR2 YSLEER. V shed 0 bases and J shed 7 bases, with 6 bases lying between them. The CDR3 has 12 amino acids. This CDR3 reads CASSQEEGGYTF. The CDR3 nucleotides are TGCGCCAGCAGCCAAGAGGAGGGTGGCTACACCTTC.

The J gene is TRBJ2-1, the V gene TRBV5-6; tentative D call: TRBD2 (6 bases). This CDR3 contains 16 residues. Germline assignment: CDR1 SGHDT and CDR2 YYEEEE. Trimming removed 4 bases from V and 4 bases from J, with 18 bases in between. As DNA, the CDR3 is TGTGCCAGCAGCGGGGACTGGCGGCGCACTTACAATGAGCAGTTCTTC. It yields the protein CASSGDWRRTYNEQFF.

The chain links TRBV2 to TRBJ1-1; tentative D call: TRBD1 (6 bases). V dropped 4 bases and J dropped 5 bases, with 17 bases sitting between them. Germline CDR1 reads SNHLY; CDR2 reads FYNNEI. The CDR3 runs 15 residues. CDR3 loop: CASSAGEGGRTEAFF. CDR3 coding DNA: TGTGCCAGCAGTGCGGGGGAGGGGGGACGAACTGAAGCTTTCTTT.

The chain combines TRBV30 with TRBJ2-7, with 10 nucleotides matching TRBD1. Per the germline V gene, CDR1 is GTSNPN and CDR2 is SVGIG (reference sequence). With V trimmed by 2 bases and J by 9 bases, 16 bases remained unmatched. The CDR3 has 16 amino acids. The CDR3 bases are TGTGCCTGGAGTACCTGGACCGGGACAGGGGTACGTGGGCAGTACTTC. Residues: CAWSTWTGTGVRGQYF.

This clone was recorded only once. This chain links TRBV12-3 or TRBV12-4 with TRBJ2-5; D may be TRBD2 (5 bases). Trimming cost V 0 bases and J 4 bases, with 6 bases left between them. This CDR3 has 13 residues. CDR3 sequence: CASSLASGETQYF. CDR3 sequence (DNA): TGTGCCAGCAGTTTAGCGAGCGGAGAGACCCAGTACTTC.

V usage is TRBV5-5 and J usage is TRBJ2-3, with D uncertain. The CDR3 spans 15 residues. Germline CDR1 is SGHKS and CDR2 is YYEKEE (reference sequence). V was cut by 0 bases and J by 2 bases, with 10 bases left in between. The DNA of the CDR3 is TGTGCCAGCAGCTTGGGACTTGAGATCACAGATACGCAGTATTTT. This codes for CASSLGLEITDTQYF. The full variable domain, its missing parts supplied by reference TRBV5-5 and TRBJ2-3, is DAGVTQSPTHLIKTRGQQVTLRCSPISGHKSVSWYQQVLGQGPQFIFQYYEKEERGRGNFPDRFSARQFPNYSSELNVNALLLGDSALYLCASSLGLEITDTQYFGPGTRLTVL.

This chain uses TRBV5-5 with TRBJ1-6; 8 bases fit TRBD1. The CDR3 contains 15 residues. V shed 0 bases, J shed 8 bases, and the junction held 4 bases outside the gene matches. Germline CDR1 is SGHKS and CDR2 is YYEKEE (reference sequence). The CDR3 DNA sequence: TGTGCCAGCAGCTTGGTAGGACAGGGAGATTCACCCCTCCACTTT. This codes for CASSLVGQGDSPLHF.

The chain is built from TRBV9 and TRBJ2-7; no reliable D call. Per germline, CDR1 SGDLS and CDR2 YYNGEE. The CDR3 loop spans 14 amino acids. The V and J ends lost 4 bases and 0 bases respectively, with 11 bases between them. CDR3 nucleotide sequence: TGTGCCAGCAGCACCACCCAGGACTCCTACGAGCAGTACTTC. Residues: CASSTTQDSYEQYF.

The chain employs TRBV7-9 and TRBJ1-4, with a weak D call TRBD1 (5 bases). Trimming shortened V by 5 bases and J by 1 base, and 8 bases separated the two germline ends. Germline loops: CDR1 SEHNR, CDR2 FQNEAQ (reference sequence). The CDR3 loop spans 14 amino acids. The CDR3 reads CASSNQGTNEKLFF. CDR3 nucleotide sequence: TGTGCCAGCAGCAATCAGGGAACTAATGAAAAACTGTTTTTT.

This sequence joins TRBV28 and TRBJ2-7; possible D gene TRBD1, 5 bases. Germline V CDR1 and CDR2: MDHEN, SYDVKM. The CDR3 loop spans 13 amino acids. V lost 3 bases and J lost 5, with 11 bases in between. CDR3 sequence reads: CASSFNQGDEQYF. The CDR3 nucleotides read TGTGCCAGCAGTTTTAATCAGGGTGACGAGCAGTACTTC.

V gene TRBV19 combines with J gene TRBJ2-1; possible D gene TRBD1, 6 bases. Between the trimmed V and J ends, which lost 7 bases and 4 bases, there was a span of 20 bases. Germline V lookup: CDR1 LNHDA, CDR2 SQIVND (reference sequence). The CDR3 covers 16 residues. DNA of the CDR3: TGTGCCAGTACCGGTCTGGCCGGGACATATTACAATGAGCAGTTCTTC. Amino acid sequence: CASTGLAGTYYNEQFF. The complete variable domain, with remaining parts taken from reference TRBV19 and TRBJ2-1, reads DGGITQSPKYLFRKEGQNVTLSCEQNLNHDAMYWYRQDPGQGLRLIYYSQIVNDFQKGDIAEGYSVSREKKESFPLTVTSAQKNPTAFYLCASTGLAGTYYNEQFFGPGTRLTVL.

The J gene is TRBJ1-2, the V gene TRBV6-6; 7 bases match TRBD1. Trimming took 2 bases from V and 7 from J; bases not matched to a gene: 4. Germline V lookup: CDR1 MNHNY, CDR2 SVGAGI (reference sequence). This CDR3 region has 13 residues. CDR3 DNA sequence: TGTGCCAGCAGTTACCTACAGGGGAGTGGCTACACCTTC. Its translation is CASSYLQGSGYTF.

This chain links TRBV7-6 with TRBJ1-2, with D possibly being TRBD1 (5 bases). The V gene's germline CDR1 is SGHVS and CDR2 FNYEAQ. V was pared by 6 bases and J by 8 bases, with 22 bases between. There are 15 residues in the CDR3. The CDR3 bases are TGTGCCAGCAGTCAATTCCGGGGGACCCCCGACGGCTACACCTTC. Its protein product is CASSQFRGTPDGYTF.

CDR3 DNA sequence: TGCGCCAGCAGCCTCGACAGTCAAGTGGGAAACACCATATATTTT. Its translation is CASSLDSQVGNTIYF. This chain uses TRBV5-1 with TRBJ1-3, with D possibly being TRBD1 (5 bases). This CDR3 has 15 amino acids. Germline CDR1 SGHRS, CDR2 YFSETQ. Trimming took off 4 bases at V and 4 bases at J, with 15 bases between the two ends. The full variable domain, completed using reference TRBV5-1 and TRBJ1-3, is KAGVTQTPRYLIKTRGQQVTLSCSPISGHRSVSWYQQTPGQGLQFLFEYFSETQRNKGNFPGRFSGRQFSNSRSEMNVSTLELGDSALYLCASSLDSQVGNTIYFGEGSWLTVV.

The V gene is TRBV4-1, the J gene TRBJ1-5; 10 positions agree with TRBD1. CDR1 and CDR2 (germline): MGHRA, YSYEKL. Trimming removed 2 bases from V and 0 bases from J; junction bases left unmatched: 7. The CDR3 loop spans 18 amino acids. CDR3 residues: CASSQFGQGGYSNQPQHF. CDR3 DNA sequence: TGCGCCAGCAGCCAATTCGGACAGGGGGGATATAGCAATCAGCCCCAGCATTTT.

The V call is TRBV5-6, the J call TRBJ2-6, with D tentatively TRBD1 or TRBD2 (5 bases each). V was cut by 5 bases and J by 4 bases, with 13 bases left in between. CDR1 is SGHDT, CDR2 YYEEEE, per germline. The CDR3 runs 15 residues. The DNA of the CDR3 is TGTGCCAGCAGGCTGAGAGGGACCGGGGCCAACGTCCTGACTTTC. This encodes CASRLRGTGANVLTF. The full variable domain, completed using reference TRBV5-6 and TRBJ2-6, is DAGVTQSPTHLIKTRGQQVTLRCSPKSGHDTVSWYQQALGQGPQFIFQYYEEEERQRGNFPDRFSGHQFPNYSSELNVNALLLGDSALYLCASRLRGTGANVLTFGAGSRLTVL.

The chain employs TRBV19 and TRBJ2-7; D could derive from TRBD1 or TRBD2 (6 bases each). Germline CDR1 and CDR2: LNHDA and SQIVND (reference sequence). The germline V and J ends were trimmed by 5 bases and 7 bases, with 24 bases remaining between them. CDR3 length: 16 residues. This CDR3 reads CASSEMGGGGPGEQYF. CDR3 bases: TGTGCCAGTAGTGAGATGGGCGGAGGGGGGCCTGGAGAGCAGTACTTC.

This sequence joins TRBV25-1 and TRBJ2-7, with D hard to call. Germline V gene lookup returns CDR1 MGHDK and CDR2 SYGVNS. The CDR3 consists of 13 residues. Trimming pared 0 bases from V and 0 bases from J, leaving 3 bases between. As DNA, the CDR3 is TGTGCCAGCAGTGAATACGCCTCCTACGAGCAGTACTTC. Its protein product is CASSEYASYEQYF.

The chain has TRBV19 and TRBJ2-7, with TRBD2 as a possible D gene (7 bases). V lost 1 base, J lost 4 bases, and 11 bases lay in between. The germline gives CDR1 LNHDA, CDR2 SQIVND (reference sequence). CDR3 size: 14 residues. Written as DNA, the CDR3 is TGTGCCAGTAGTATAGCGGGGGGCCGTTACGAGCAGTACTTC. It yields the protein CASSIAGGRYEQYF.

The chain links TRBV10-3 to TRBJ1-1, with D perhaps matching TRBD1 (6 bases). The germline gives CDR1 ENHRY, CDR2 SYGVKD. The CDR3 runs 15 residues. The V gene lost 3 bases and the J gene lost 1 base, with 12 bases spanning the gap. CDR3 loop: CAISDMGAGNTEAFF. CDR3 bases: TGTGCCATCAGTGATATGGGGGCTGGGAACACTGAAGCTTTCTTT.

V gene TRBV7-2 combines with J gene TRBJ2-2, with a tentative D call TRBD1 (6 bases). Germline CDR1 is SGHTA and CDR2 is FQGNSA. V was shortened by 1 base and J by 4 bases, with 10 bases between the two germline ends. The CDR3 is 15 amino acids. The chain's CDR3 is CASSLVGARTGELFF. The CDR3, as DNA: TGTGCCAGCAGCTTAGTGGGGGCGCGCACCGGGGAGCTGTTTTTT.

This clone was recorded a few times. This chain joins TRBV20-1 and TRBJ2-7, with no clear D. The CDR3 has 11 amino acids. The germline V and J ends were trimmed by 3 bases and 0 bases, with 3 bases remaining between them. The germline V gene has CDR1 DFQATT and CDR2 SNEGSKA (reference sequence). CDR3 DNA: TGCAGTGCTAGCAGCTCCTACGAGCAGTACTTC. It is translated as CSASSSYEQYF.

This chain connects TRBV4-1 to TRBJ2-5; TRBD2 might be the D (6 bases). The CDR3 is 15 amino acids. Germline-derived CDR1 and CDR2 are MGHRA and YSYEKL. The V and J ends lost 1 base and 4 bases respectively, with 13 bases between them. Here the CDR3 DNA reads TGCGCCAGCAGCCAAGGCGGGCTAGCGTTAGAGACCCAGTACTTC. This sequence encodes CASSQGGLALETQYF.

This clone was seen a single time. The V gene is TRBV5-1, the J gene TRBJ2-3; D is ambiguous. The CDR3 has 16 residues. The V end lost 4 bases, the J end lost 0 bases, and 15 bases lay between the germline ends. Per germline, CDR1 SGHRS and CDR2 YFSETQ. The CDR3 nucleotides are TGCGCCAGCAGCGCCGATGGGCAGACTAGCACAGATACGCAGTATTTT. It codes for CASSADGQTSTDTQYF.

The chain is built from TRBV5-1 and TRBJ2-3, with TRBD2 identical over 8 bases. Germline lookup yields CDR1 SGHRS and CDR2 YFSETQ. Trimming at V came to 3 bases and at J to 6 bases, leaving 6 bases not matched to a gene. This CDR3 comprises 14 residues. The chain's CDR3 is CASSSGSGMDTQYF. The CDR3 coding sequence is TGCGCCAGCAGCTCGGGTAGCGGGATGGATACGCAGTATTTT.

V is TRBV19 and J is TRBJ1-1, with 9 bases identical to TRBD1. V was pared by 5 bases and J by 4 bases, with 8 bases of the junction left unmatched. Germline CDR1 LNHDA, CDR2 SQIVND (reference sequence). The CDR3 has 15 residues. In nucleotides, the CDR3 is TGTGCCAGTAGTCCGGGGACAGGGTGGGCCACTGAAGCTTTCTTT. Amino acids: CASSPGTGWATEAFF.

CDR3 nucleotides: TGTGCCAGCAGCGTAGGTGGGGGCTCAGGAGCTTTCTTT. It specifies CASSVGGGSGAFF. J is TRBJ1-1 and V is TRBV9; possibly TRBD1 for D (6 bases). CDR1 and CDR2 from the germline V gene are SGDLS and YYNGEE. V was shortened by 0 bases and J by 10 bases, with 13 bases between the two germline ends. The CDR3 runs 13 residues.

V is TRBV6-2 or TRBV6-3 and J is TRBJ2-7; 8 bases are shared with TRBD2. This CDR3 spans 15 amino acids. Trimming cost V 0 bases and J 3 bases; bases outside gene matches: 4. Looked up from germline, CDR1 is MNHEY and CDR2 is SVGEGT. In DNA, the CDR3 is TGTGCCAGCAGTTACTCGGAACTAGCGGACTACGAGCAGTACTTC. This gives the protein CASSYSELADYEQYF.

This chain uses TRBV24-1 with TRBJ2-1, with 12 bases that match TRBD1. J lost 0 bases, V lost 6 bases, and 8 bases had no gene match. This CDR3 has 18 amino acids. Per the germline V gene, CDR1 is KGHDR and CDR2 is SFDVKD. CDR3 bases: TGTGCCACCAGTTCCTTCCCGGGACAGGGGGCCTCCTACAATGAGCAGTTCTTC. Its translation is CATSSFPGQGASYNEQFF.

CDR3 bases: TGTGCCAGCATCCCCCAGGGGAAAGAGACCCAGTACTTC. Protein: CASIPQGKETQYF. V is TRBV12-3 or TRBV12-4 and J is TRBJ2-5, with D perhaps TRBD1 (6 bases). This CDR3 contains 13 residues. Trimming removed 7 bases from V and 3 bases from J, with 12 bases in between.

The CDR3 loop is CASSSGTNYGYTF. CDR3 sequence (DNA): TGTGCCAGCAGTTCGGGCACAAACTATGGCTACACCTTC. The genes are TRBV27 and TRBJ1-2; D call uncertain. This CDR3 comprises 13 residues. Germline V gives CDR1 MNHEY, CDR2 SMNVEV (reference sequence). V was pared by 4 bases and J by 2 bases, with 8 bases between.